Included here is one T cell receptor (beta chain) sequence, with context. Its specificity is unknown. Sequencing of TCR beta was undertaken in CD8+ and CD4+ T cells derived from blood. This record comes from a study of CD8 T cells in Susac syndrome. Broader study findings: Detection of Susac-specific public clones gave some 17 in total CD8+ repertoires and about five in CD8+ TEMRA repertoires. Only a relatively small number of individuals were included in the TCR sequencing and HLA analysis.

Reverse transcription of roughly 0.5 to 1 ug RNA was performed with random hexamers. The method of amplification for TCR beta CDR3 was immunoSEQ multiplex PCR, covering 54 Vbeta and 13 Jbeta. MiXCR, applied by TCRdb to the immunoSEQ multiplex PCR reads, yields one record per CDR3 protein. The sample yields around 170,000 distinct CDR3 sequences, around 93% seen once. There are 17 residues in the CDR3. Germline CDR1 is SGDLS and CDR2 is YYNGEE. Trimming cost V 4 bases and J 0 bases; bases outside gene matches: 7. V is TRBV9 and J is TRBJ1-5, with 10 nucleotides matching TRBD1. The sequencing sample was made of CD8+ T cells from PBMCs. The TCR comes from a human donor with Susac syndrome. CDR3 DNA: TGTGCCAGCAGCCCAAGGACAGGGGGTTCTAGCAATCAGCCCCAGCATTTT. Translating it yields CASSPRTGGSSNQPQHF.